The rows below give T cell receptor beta chains drawn from one sample of a study of metastatic and nonmetastatic thyroid tumors. TCRdb reprocessed the PCR reads via MiXCR. The profile shows tens of thousands of clones, approximately 20% of them singletons. The sequenced sample consisted of blood. These receptors were taken from a female donor with papillary thyroid cancer or a benign thyroid nodule (not recorded which). Some clones in this sample may be carry-over from other donors' samples. Each CDR3 is given with its conserved first and last residue. D genes are given only for firm matches. Size is stated for part of the rows, as once, few or many counts, or as a class when the clone is expanded.

j_gene,len,v_gene,abundance,d_gene,CDR3aa,CDR3nt
TRBJ2-2,14,TRBV6-4,few,-,CASSETPVAGELFF,TGTGCCAGCAGTGAAACCCCGGTCGCCGGGGAGCTGTTTTTT
TRBJ2-2,14,TRBV12-3/TRBV12-4,many,-,CASRLTGFTGELFF,TGTGCCAGCAGATTAACAGGGTTCACCGGGGAGCTGTTTTTT
TRBJ2-6,16,TRBV4-2,many,-,CASSQGEGSGANVLTF,TGTGCCAGCAGCCAAGGGGAAGGGTCTGGGGCCAACGTCCTGACTTTC
TRBJ1-1,13,TRBV30,many,-,CAWSVGVNTEAFF,TGTGCCTGGAGTGTAGGGGTGAACACTGAAGCTTTCTTT
TRBJ2-1,12,TRBV20-1,many,-,CSARDRALKQFF,TGCAGTGCTAGAGATCGGGCTTTAAAGCAGTTCTTC
TRBJ2-7,15,TRBV5-1,many,TRBD2,CASSLATSGGGEQYF,TGCGCCAGCAGCTTGGCCACTAGCGGGGGGGGCGAGCAGTACTTC
TRBJ1-3,17,TRBV4-2,many,-,CASSRGPERGSGNTIYF,TGTGCCAGCAGCCGAGGACCCGAACGGGGCTCTGGAAACACCATATATTTT
TRBJ1-5,13,TRBV30,medium-sized,-,CAWSPQGSQPQHF,TGTGCCTGGAGTCCACAGGGTAGTCAGCCCCAGCATTTT
TRBJ1-1,14,TRBV19,many,-,CASSIRQANTEAFF,TGTGCCAGTAGTATCCGACAGGCGAACACTGAAGCTTTCTTT
TRBJ2-2,13,TRBV6-4,many,-,CASRQTVHGELFF,TGTGCCAGCAGACAGACAGTTCACGGGGAGCTGTTTTTT
TRBJ2-4,13,TRBV25-1,many,-,CASRPLGGNIQYF,TGTGCCAGCAGGCCCCTAGGCGGGAACATTCAGTACTTC
TRBJ2-2,12,TRBV27,many,-,CASSLGSGELFF,TGTGCCAGCAGTTTAGGCTCCGGGGAGCTGTTTTTT
TRBJ2-5,14,TRBV2,many,-,CASSEDLSGETQYF,TGTGCCAGCAGTGAGGACTTGAGTGGGGAGACCCAGTACTTC
TRBJ1-1,15,TRBV10-3,-,-,CAISESGGLNTEAFF,TGTGCCATCAGTGAGTCCGGGGGATTGAACACTGAAGCTTTCTTT
TRBJ1-1,12,TRBV29-1,many,-,CSVDGRGLEAFF,TGCAGCGTTGACGGGAGGGGACTCGAAGCTTTCTTT
TRBJ1-6,14,TRBV12-5,many,-,CASGLVSGPSPLHF,TGTGCTAGTGGTTTGGTATCAGGGCCATCACCCCTCCACTTT
TRBJ1-2,15,TRBV27,many,-,CASSLEANWGYGYTF,TGTGCCAGCAGTTTAGAGGCGAACTGGGGCTATGGCTACACCTTC
TRBJ1-5,17,TRBV28,many,TRBD1,CASSSGAGTGGNQPQHF,TGTGCCAGCAGTTCGGGGGCCGGGACAGGGGGCAATCAGCCCCAGCATTTT
TRBJ2-4,13,TRBV6-1,many,-,CASSWNNKNIQYF,TGTGCCAGCAGCTGGAATAATAAAAACATTCAGTACTTC
TRBJ2-5,16,TRBV6-5,-,TRBD1,CASSYDGTGGAGTHYF,TGTGCCAGCAGTTACGATGGGACAGGTGGCGCAGGGACCCATTACTTC
TRBJ2-1,19,TRBV21-1,many,-,CASSVGGGLGRVSYNEQFF,TGTGCCAGCAGTGTAGGAGGAGGGTTGGGCAGGGTCTCCTACAATGAGCAGTTCTTC
TRBJ2-1,16,TRBV27,-,-,CASSYLGGERYNEQFF,TGTGCCAGCAGTTACCTCGGGGGAGAGCGTTACAATGAGCAGTTCTTC
TRBJ1-1,13,TRBV6-1,many,-,CASSDGGNTEAFF,TGTGCCAGCAGTGATGGGGGGAACACTGAAGCTTTCTTT
TRBJ2-7,13,TRBV20-1,many,TRBD1,CSMTPTGAYEQYF,TGCAGTATGACCCCGACAGGGGCCTACGAGCAGTACTTC
TRBJ2-7,15,TRBV9,once,TRBD1,CASRVTGTGDYEQYF,TGTGCCAGTAGAGTAACCGGGACAGGGGACTACGAGCAGTACTTC
TRBJ1-5,14,TRBV6-1,medium-sized,-,CASTPAQGGQPQHF,TGTGCCAGCACCCCCGCGCAGGGCGGTCAGCCCCAGCATTTT
TRBJ1-5,14,TRBV28,few,-,CASSDPPANYPQHF,TGTGCCAGCAGCGACCCCCCCGCGAATTATCCCCAGCATTTT
TRBJ2-7,13,TRBV20-1,-,-,CSASFLGTYEQYF,TGCAGTGCTAGTTTTCTAGGAACCTACGAGCAGTACTTC
TRBJ1-3,14,TRBV20-1,many,-,CSANSQGRGNTIYF,TGCAGTGCTAACAGCCAGGGTAGGGGAAACACCATATATTTT
TRBJ1-1,14,TRBV20-1,-,TRBD1,CSARTRQGSTEAFF,TGCAGTGCTAGAACGCGACAGGGATCCACTGAAGCTTTCTTT
TRBJ2-5,12,TRBV2,-,TRBD1,CASQGQVETQYF,TGTGCCAGCCAGGGACAGGTGGAGACCCAGTACTTC
TRBJ1-5,15,TRBV19,-,-,CASSIGTDINQPQHF,TGTGCCAGTAGTATAGGGACGGACATCAATCAGCCCCAGCATTTT